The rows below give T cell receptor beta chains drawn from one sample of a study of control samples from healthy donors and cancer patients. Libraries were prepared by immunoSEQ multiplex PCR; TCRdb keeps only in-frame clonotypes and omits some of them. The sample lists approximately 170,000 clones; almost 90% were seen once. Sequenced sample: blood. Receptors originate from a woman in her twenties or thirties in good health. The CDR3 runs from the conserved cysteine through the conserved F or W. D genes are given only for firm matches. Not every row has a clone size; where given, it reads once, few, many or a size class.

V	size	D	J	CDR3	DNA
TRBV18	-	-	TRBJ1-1	CASIPPLRAEAFF	TGTGCCAGCATACCCCCCCTGAGGGCTGAAGCTTTCTTT
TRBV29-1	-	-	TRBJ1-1	CSVAGTEAFF	TGCAGCGTTGCGGGGACTGAAGCTTTCTTT
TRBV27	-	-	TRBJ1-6	CASSFWTDNSPLHF	TGTGCCAGCAGTTTCTGGACAGATAATTCACCCCTCCACTTT
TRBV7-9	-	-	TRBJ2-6	CASSPPEFGANVLTF	TGTGCCAGCAGCCCTCCGGAATTTGGGGCCAACGTCCTGACTTTC
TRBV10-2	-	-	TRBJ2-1	CASSEWAQALEQFF	TGCGCCAGCAGTGAGTGGGCACAGGCCCTTGAGCAGTTCTTC
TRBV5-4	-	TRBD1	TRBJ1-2	CASSSEGQGDYGYTF	TGTGCCAGCAGCTCCGAGGGGCAGGGGGACTATGGCTACACCTTC
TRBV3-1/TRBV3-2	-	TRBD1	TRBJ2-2	CASSHGTATNTGELFF	TGTGCCAGCAGCCATGGGACAGCTACGAACACCGGGGAGCTGTTTTTT
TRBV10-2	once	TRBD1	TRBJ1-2	CASSVGQGMNYGYTF	TGCGCCAGCAGTGTAGGACAGGGTATGAACTATGGCTACACCTTC
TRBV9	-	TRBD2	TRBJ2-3	CASSETLAGDASHTQYF	TGTGCCAGCAGCGAGACCTTAGCGGGGGACGCCTCCCATACGCAGTATTTT
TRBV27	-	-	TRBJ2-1	CASSPSVYNEQFF	TGTGCCAGCAGCCCCTCGGTGTACAATGAGCAGTTCTTC
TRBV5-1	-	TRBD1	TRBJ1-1	CASSIDRANTEAFF	TGCGCCAGCAGTATCGACAGGGCGAACACTGAAGCTTTCTTT
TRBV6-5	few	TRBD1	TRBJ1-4	CASRPGGAGEKLFF	TGTGCCAGCAGACCAGGGGGCGCCGGTGAAAAACTGTTTTTT